These 27 T cell receptor beta chains share one sample of origin, sequenced in a study of blood T cell repertoires in COVID-19. Produced via immunoSEQ multiplex PCR; TCRdb's table is partial and in-frame only. The sample has fewer than 110,000 clones; around nine tenths are singletons. The specimen was peripheral blood. All receptors derive from a human donor in a cohort sampled during active COVID-19.

The V gene is TRBV3-1 (or the pseudogene TRBV3-2), the J gene TRBJ2-3; tentative D call: TRBD2 (6 bases). From germline, CDR1 is LGHDT and CDR2 YNNKEL (reference sequence). This CDR3 contains 16 residues. Trimming cost V 4 bases and J 3 bases, with 17 bases left between them. CDR3 residues: CASSLIRDSRTDTQYF. The CDR3 DNA sequence: TGTGCCAGCAGCCTCATCCGGGACTCTCGTACAGATACGCAGTATTTT.

The V and J genes are TRBV3-1 (or the pseudogene TRBV3-2) and TRBJ1-2, with D unclear. The CDR3 loop spans 14 amino acids. Germline V CDR1 and CDR2: LGHDT, YNNKEL (reference sequence). With 1 base removed from V and 5 bases from J, the gap between germline ends came to 11 bases. The DNA of the CDR3 is TGTGCCAGCAGCCAAGCTCGGGGTGGTTATGGCTACACCTTC. It specifies CASSQARGGYGYTF.

This chain joins TRBV29-1 and TRBJ1-5, with D uncertain. This CDR3 region has 14 residues. The ends were cut back, 4 bases at V and 4 bases at J, with 14 bases in the middle. CDR1 is SQVTM, CDR2 ANQGSEA, per germline. CDR3 nucleotide sequence: TGCAGCGTTGCGGCGACGGGAGGTAATCAGCCCCAGCATTTT. It yields the protein CSVAATGGNQPQHF.

The chain links TRBV30 to TRBJ1-5, with unresolved D. This CDR3 is 13 amino acids long. V was cut by 3 bases and J by 2 bases, with 8 bases left in between. Looked up from germline, CDR1 is GTSNPN and CDR2 is SVGIG (reference sequence). This CDR3 reads CAWRGGGNQPQHF. CDR3 DNA sequence: TGTGCCTGGAGAGGCGGGGGCAATCAGCCCCAGCATTTT.

The V gene is TRBV27, the J gene TRBJ1-2; 8 bases align to TRBD1. Germline V gene data show CDR1 as MNHEY and CDR2 as SMNVEV (reference sequence). V trimming: 6 bases; J trimming: 4 bases; junction bases outside the gene matches: 10. This CDR3 spans 15 amino acids. The CDR3 sequence: CASRHPDRVVYGYTF. The CDR3 region has the DNA TGTGCCAGCAGACATCCGGACAGGGTTGTCTATGGCTACACCTTC.

The chain has TRBV11-3 and TRBJ2-2, with TRBD2 as a possible D gene (7 bases). The CDR3 length is 15 residues. Trimming left V 3 bases short and J 6 bases short, with 14 bases between. CDR1 is SGHNT, CDR2 YENEEA, per germline. CDR3 residues: CASSFLGGGAGELFF. Written as DNA, the CDR3 is TGTGCCAGCAGCTTTCTCGGAGGGGGGGCCGGGGAGCTGTTTTTT.

V usage is TRBV4-2 and J usage is TRBJ2-1, with TRBD2 matching 10 bases. Germline values: CDR1 LGHNA, CDR2 YNFKEQ. The CDR3 covers 15 residues. Unmatched junction bases numbered 7, after V lost 3 bases and J lost 8 bases. CDR3 loop: CASSQELAGIYEQFF. The CDR3 nucleotides are TGTGCCAGCAGCCAGGAACTAGCGGGAATATATGAGCAGTTCTTC.

This clone was observed once. The CDR3 here is CASDPGGRSTDTQYF. The CDR3 nucleotides read TGCGCCAGCGATCCTGGCGGGAGGAGCACAGATACGCAGTATTTT. This chain links TRBV5-1 with TRBJ2-3; 8 nucleotides match TRBD2. The CDR3 spans 15 residues. From germline, CDR1 is SGHRS and CDR2 YFSETQ. V shed 7 bases and J 0 bases; nucleotides not matched to a gene: 7.

The V gene is TRBV30, the J gene TRBJ1-2, with D maybe TRBD1 (6 bases). The CDR3 is 16 amino acids. Deletions cut 4 bases from V and 3 bases from J, with 21 bases between. Germline V CDR1 and CDR2: GTSNPN, SVGIG (reference sequence). In DNA, the CDR3 is TGTGCCTGGATCAGGGGAACGCAATACGGGTACTATGGCTACACCTTC. This sequence encodes CAWIRGTQYGYYGYTF.

This sequence joins TRBV27 and TRBJ2-3; D is possibly TRBD2 (5 bases). V was shortened by 8 bases and J by 6 bases, with 15 bases between the two germline ends. Germline V lookup: CDR1 MNHEY, CDR2 SMNVEV (reference sequence). The length of the CDR3 is 13 residues. The CDR3 reads CASGNAGGDTQYF. The CDR3 DNA reads TGTGCCAGCGGAAACGCGGGCGGCGATACGCAGTATTTT.

The chain combines TRBV19 with TRBJ2-1; TRBD2 might be the D (6 bases). This CDR3 is 15 amino acids long. Germline V gives CDR1 LNHDA, CDR2 SQIVND (reference sequence). V lost 4 bases and J 8 bases, leaving 18 bases between the germline ends. The CDR3, as DNA: TGTGCCAGTAGTAGGGACTGGAGGGTTTTCCATGAGCAGTTCTTC. Translation: CASSRDWRVFHEQFF. The variable domain in full, with the rest retrieved from reference TRBV19 and TRBJ2-1, is DGGITQSPKYLFRKEGQNVTLSCEQNLNHDAMYWYRQDPGQGLRLIYYSQIVNDFQKGDIAEGYSVSREKKESFPLTVTSAQKNPTAFYLCASSRDWRVFHEQFFGPGTRLTVL.

The gene calls are TRBV5-6 and TRBJ1-1; D ambiguous. This CDR3 is 14 amino acids long. Between the trimmed V and J ends, which lost 0 bases and 7 bases, there was a span of 13 bases. CDR1 is SGHDT, CDR2 YYEEEE, per germline. CDR3 sequence (DNA): TGTGCCAGCAGCTTGGTCCAGGTGGGAGGTGAAGCTTTCTTT. Translation: CASSLVQVGGEAFF.

The V gene is TRBV6-6, the J gene TRBJ1-4, with D perhaps TRBD1 (5 bases). Per the germline V gene, CDR1 is MNHNY and CDR2 is SVGAGI (reference sequence). The CDR3 has 13 amino acids. Between the trimmed V and J ends, which lost 8 bases and 7 bases, there was a span of 14 bases. The CDR3 loop reads CASWDGLIEKLFF. CDR3 nucleotides: TGTGCCAGCTGGGACGGACTAATTGAAAAACTGTTTTTT.

The chain uses TRBV7-9 and TRBJ2-1, with TRBD2 identical over 8 bases. Germline lookup yields CDR1 SEHNR and CDR2 FQNEAQ (reference sequence). This CDR3 has 15 amino acids. V lost 2 bases to trimming and J lost 8 bases; unmatched junction nucleotides: 8. CDR3 DNA sequence: TGTGCCAGCAGCTTATATCGGGAGGGCCAGGATGAGCAGTTCTTC. It is translated as CASSLYREGQDEQFF. The variable domain in full, completed from reference TRBV7-9 and TRBJ2-1, reads DTGVSQNPRHKITKRGQNVTFRCDPISEHNRLYWYRQTLGQGPEFLTYFQNEAQLEKSRLLSDRFSAERPKGSFSTLEIQRTEQGDSAMYLCASSLYREGQDEQFFGPGTRLTVL.

The V and J genes are TRBV9 and TRBJ1-6, with 8 nucleotides matching TRBD1. This CDR3 is built from 16 residues. V trimming: 0 bases; J trimming: 8 bases; junction bases outside the gene matches: 7. CDR1 is SGDLS and CDR2 is YYNGEE in the germline V gene. The CDR3 loop reads CASSVGQGPTDSPLHF. The CDR3 coding sequence is TGTGCCAGCAGCGTAGGACAGGGGCCCACGGATTCACCCCTCCACTTT.

The CDR3: CASRSTYNEQFF. As DNA, the CDR3 is TGTGCCAGCAGATCAACCTACAATGAGCAGTTCTTC. The chain joins TRBV5-6 to TRBJ2-1; no firm D call. Germline assignment: CDR1 SGHDT and CDR2 YYEEEE. Trimming removed 5 bases at V and 2 bases at J, with 5 bases between. There are 12 residues in the CDR3.

The rearrangement uses TRBV19 and TRBJ2-2; 8 bases fit TRBD2. Germline CDR1 reads LNHDA; CDR2 reads SQIVND (reference sequence). The CDR3 has 15 residues. V lost 5 bases, J lost 2 bases, and 4 bases stayed unmatched. The DNA of the CDR3 is TGTGCCAGTAGTTTCCGGGGGGGTAACACCGGGGAGCTGTTTTTT. Protein: CASSFRGGNTGELFF.

The chain links TRBV5-1 to TRBJ2-7, with TRBD2 matching over 8 bases. Per the germline V gene, CDR1 is SGHRS and CDR2 is YFSETQ. The CDR3 is 15 residues long. V was pared by 4 bases and J by 2 bases, with 8 bases of the junction left unmatched. The CDR3 protein is CASSPSGSGTYEQYF. DNA of the CDR3: TGCGCCAGCAGCCCCTCGGGTAGCGGGACCTACGAGCAGTACTTC.

This sequence joins TRBV6-2 or TRBV6-3 and TRBJ2-2; TRBD2 agrees at 10 bases. CDR1 and CDR2 from the germline V gene are MNHEY and SVGEGT. This CDR3 has 15 residues. J lost 1 base, V lost 4 bases, and 0 bases had no gene match. CDR3 nucleotides: TGTGCCAGCAGTTGGACTAGCGGGAACACCGGGGAGCTGTTTTTT. Residues: CASSWTSGNTGELFF.

The chain carries TRBV7-8 and TRBJ1-5; D unresolved. The length of the CDR3 is 16 residues. Germline assignment: CDR1 SGHVS and CDR2 FQNEAQ. V lost 3 bases and J lost 5, with 17 bases in between. The DNA for the CDR3 is TGTGCCAGCAGCTTGTTAGGGCCCGTGAGGGATCAGCCCCAGCATTTT. Amino acids: CASSLLGPVRDQPQHF.

This chain joins TRBV10-3 and TRBJ2-3; 9 bases are shared with TRBD2. The CDR3 consists of 15 residues. With 3 bases clipped from V and 3 bases from J, the junction kept 4 bases outside the gene matches. The germline gives CDR1 ENHRY, CDR2 SYGVKD. Written as DNA, the CDR3 is TGTGCCATCAGTGACCCTAGCGGGGCTACAGATACGCAGTATTTT. Translated, it gives CAISDPSGATDTQYF.

The chain is built from TRBV28 and TRBJ2-7; D remains ambiguous. The germline V gene encodes CDR1 MDHEN and CDR2 SYDVKM. The ends were cut back, 3 bases at V and 3 bases at J, with 9 bases in the middle. The CDR3 covers 13 residues. The CDR3 sequence is CASSLAQVYEQYF. CDR3 nucleotide sequence: TGTGCCAGCAGTTTGGCCCAGGTCTACGAGCAGTACTTC. Full variable domain (rest looked up from reference TRBV28 and TRBJ2-7): DVKVTQSSRYLVKRTGEKVFLECVQDMDHENMFWYRQDPGLGLRLIYFSYDVKMKEKGDIPEGYSVSREKKERFSLILESASTNQTSMYLCASSLAQVYEQYFGPGTRLTVT.

The chain is built from TRBV6-5 and TRBJ2-7; possibly TRBD2 for D (6 bases). Germline CDR1 is MNHEY and CDR2 is SVGAGI. The CDR3 spans 13 residues. V dropped 6 bases and J dropped 5 bases, with 14 bases sitting between them. The CDR3 DNA follows: TGTGCCAGCAGCGAGCAAGGAGGGGACGAGCAGTACTTC. It yields the protein CASSEQGGDEQYF.

CDR3 coding DNA: TGTGCCAGCAGCTTAGAGGGGACAGGGAACTATGGCTACACCTTC. Protein product: CASSLEGTGNYGYTF. The chain carries TRBV7-8 and TRBJ1-2, with 9 bases matching TRBD1. Germline V CDR1 and CDR2: SGHVS, FQNEAQ. Losses at the gene ends were 1 base for V and 2 bases for J; bases not matched to a gene: 2. The CDR3 is made up of 15 amino acids.

V is TRBV18 and J is TRBJ2-1; 8 nucleotides align to TRBD2. Trimming cost V 4 bases and J 1 base; bases outside gene matches: 15. Germline CDR1 KGHSH, CDR2 LQKENI. The CDR3 has 19 amino acids. The CDR3 region is CASSRAGLAGGSSYNEQFF. The CDR3 bases are TGTGCCAGCTCACGGGCAGGACTAGCAGGAGGTAGTTCCTACAATGAGCAGTTCTTC.

The V and J genes are TRBV4-1 and TRBJ1-6; 7 positions match TRBD1. J gave up 0 bases and V 5 bases, and 4 bases lay outside the gene matches. The CDR3 has 16 residues. CDR1 MGHRA and CDR2 YSYEKL come from the germline V gene. CDR3 loop: CASSRDSSSYNSPLHF. In DNA, the CDR3 is TGCGCCAGCAGCAGGGACAGCAGCTCCTATAATTCACCCCTCCACTTT.

This chain links TRBV6-1 with TRBJ2-5; TRBD1 agrees at 7 bases. Trimming took 4 bases from V and 5 from J; bases not matched to a gene: 13. Germline CDR1 reads MNHNS; CDR2 reads SASEGT. The CDR3 runs 16 residues. The CDR3 loop reads CASSARERGLRETQYF. The DNA of the CDR3 is TGTGCCAGCAGTGCGCGAGAAAGGGGGCTCAGGGAGACCCAGTACTTC.